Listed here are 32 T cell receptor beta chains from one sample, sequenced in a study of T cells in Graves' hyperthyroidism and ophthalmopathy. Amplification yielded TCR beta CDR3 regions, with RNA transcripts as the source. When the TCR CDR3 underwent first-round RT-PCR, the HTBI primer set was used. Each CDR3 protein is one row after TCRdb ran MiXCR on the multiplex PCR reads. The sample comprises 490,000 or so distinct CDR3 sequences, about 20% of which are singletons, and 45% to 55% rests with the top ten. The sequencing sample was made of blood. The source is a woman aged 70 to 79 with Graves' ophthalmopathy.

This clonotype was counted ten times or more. The CDR3 loop reads CSARTGTGATEAFF. The CDR3 nucleotides read TGCAGTGCTAGGACCGGGACAGGGGCTACTGAAGCTTTCTTT. This sequence joins TRBV20-1 and TRBJ1-1; TRBD1 matches at 10 bases. Germline V CDR1 and CDR2: DFQATT, SNEGSKA (reference sequence). V lost 3 bases and J lost 5; bases outside the gene matches: 6. The CDR3 has 14 residues.

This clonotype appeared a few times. The CDR3 nucleotides are TGTGCCTGGGACGCCCTGGGAGGCGGAGGCTACACCTTC. Amino acid sequence: CAWDALGGGGYTF. V is TRBV30 and J is TRBJ1-2; D is uncertain. Trimming removed 5 bases at V and 8 bases at J, with 18 bases between. The CDR3 sequence is 13 residues long. Germline CDR1 is GTSNPN and CDR2 is SVGIG (reference sequence).

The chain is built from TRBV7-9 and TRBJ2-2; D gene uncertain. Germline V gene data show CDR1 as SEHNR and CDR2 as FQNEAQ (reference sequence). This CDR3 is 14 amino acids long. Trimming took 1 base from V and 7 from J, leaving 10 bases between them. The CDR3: CASSLEVTNGELFF. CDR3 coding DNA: TGTGCCAGCAGCTTAGAAGTAACCAACGGGGAGCTGTTTTTT.

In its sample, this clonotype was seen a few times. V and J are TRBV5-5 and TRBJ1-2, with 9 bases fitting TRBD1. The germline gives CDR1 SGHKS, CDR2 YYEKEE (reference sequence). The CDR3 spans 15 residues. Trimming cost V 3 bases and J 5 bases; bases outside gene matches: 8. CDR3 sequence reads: CASSSLGQGQYGYTF. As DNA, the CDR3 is TGTGCCAGCAGCTCCCTGGGACAGGGACAATATGGCTACACCTTC. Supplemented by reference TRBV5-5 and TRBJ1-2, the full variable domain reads DAGVTQSPTHLIKTRGQQVTLRCSPISGHKSVSWYQQVLGQGPQFIFQYYEKEERGRGNFPDRFSARQFPNYSSELNVNALLLGDSALYLCASSSLGQGQYGYTFGSGTRLTVV.

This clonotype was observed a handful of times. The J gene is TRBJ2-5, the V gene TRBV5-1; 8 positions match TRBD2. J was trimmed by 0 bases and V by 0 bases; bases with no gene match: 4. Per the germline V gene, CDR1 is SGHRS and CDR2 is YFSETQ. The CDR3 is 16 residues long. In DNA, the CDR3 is TGCGCCAGCAGCTTGGGGACTAGCCGCAACCAAGAGACCCAGTACTTC. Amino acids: CASSLGTSRNQETQYF.

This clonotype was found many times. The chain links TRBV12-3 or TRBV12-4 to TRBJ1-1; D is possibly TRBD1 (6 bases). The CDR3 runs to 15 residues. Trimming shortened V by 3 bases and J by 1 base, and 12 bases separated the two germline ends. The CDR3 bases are TGTGCCAGCAGTTTTCATGGGGGGGCGAACACTGAAGCTTTCTTT. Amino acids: CASSFHGGANTEAFF.

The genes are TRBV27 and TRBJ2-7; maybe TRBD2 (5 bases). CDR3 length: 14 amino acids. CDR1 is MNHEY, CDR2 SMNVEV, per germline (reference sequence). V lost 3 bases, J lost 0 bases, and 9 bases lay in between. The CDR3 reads CASSFSRDSYEQYF. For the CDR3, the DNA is TGTGCCAGCAGTTTTTCCCGGGACTCCTACGAGCAGTACTTC.

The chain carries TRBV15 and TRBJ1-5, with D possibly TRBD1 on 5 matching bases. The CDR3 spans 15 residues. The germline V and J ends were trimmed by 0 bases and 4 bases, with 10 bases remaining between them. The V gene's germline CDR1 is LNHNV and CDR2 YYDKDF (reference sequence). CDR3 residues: CATSRDGTENQPQHF. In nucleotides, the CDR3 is TGTGCCACCAGCAGAGATGGGACGGAAAATCAGCCCCAGCATTTT.

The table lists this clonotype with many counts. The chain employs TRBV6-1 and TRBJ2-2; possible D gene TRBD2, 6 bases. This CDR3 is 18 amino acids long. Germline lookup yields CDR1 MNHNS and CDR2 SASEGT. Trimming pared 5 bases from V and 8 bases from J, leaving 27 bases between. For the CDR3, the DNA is TGTGCCAGCAGTTACGAGAAACCCGGGACTTCAGTAATGGGGGAGCTGTTTTTT. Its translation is CASSYEKPGTSVMGELFF.

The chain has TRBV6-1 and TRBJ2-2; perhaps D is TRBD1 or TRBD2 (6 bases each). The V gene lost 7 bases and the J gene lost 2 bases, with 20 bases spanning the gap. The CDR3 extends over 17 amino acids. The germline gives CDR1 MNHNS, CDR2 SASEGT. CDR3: CASTEIGGTINTGELFF. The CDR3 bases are TGTGCCAGCACCGAGATAGGGGGGACCATTAACACCGGGGAGCTGTTTTTT.

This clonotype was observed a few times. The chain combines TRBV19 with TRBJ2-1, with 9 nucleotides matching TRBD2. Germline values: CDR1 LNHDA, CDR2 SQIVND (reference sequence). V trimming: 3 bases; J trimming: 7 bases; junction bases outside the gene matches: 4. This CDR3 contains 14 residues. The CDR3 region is CASSIVAGVNEQFF. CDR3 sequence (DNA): TGTGCCAGTAGTATTGTAGCGGGAGTAAATGAGCAGTTCTTC.

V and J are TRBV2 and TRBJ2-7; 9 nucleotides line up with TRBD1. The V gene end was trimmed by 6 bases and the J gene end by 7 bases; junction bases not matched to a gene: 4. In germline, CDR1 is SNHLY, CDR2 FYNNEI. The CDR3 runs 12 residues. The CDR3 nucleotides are TGTGCCAGCAGGGGGACAGGGTGGGAGCAGTACTTC. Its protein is CASRGTGWEQYF.

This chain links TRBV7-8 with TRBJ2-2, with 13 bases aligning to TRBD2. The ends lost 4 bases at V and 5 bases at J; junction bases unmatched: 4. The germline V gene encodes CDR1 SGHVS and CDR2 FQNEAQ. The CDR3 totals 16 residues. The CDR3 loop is CASSWTSGRGTGELFF. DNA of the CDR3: TGTGCCAGCAGCTGGACTAGCGGGAGAGGTACCGGGGAGCTGTTTTTT.

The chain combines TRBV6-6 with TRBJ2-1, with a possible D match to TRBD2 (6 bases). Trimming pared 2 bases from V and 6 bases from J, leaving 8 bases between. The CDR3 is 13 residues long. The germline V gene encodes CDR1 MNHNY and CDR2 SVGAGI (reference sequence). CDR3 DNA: TGTGCCAGCAGTTACCCGGAGGGCAATGAGCAGTTCTTC. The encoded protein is CASSYPEGNEQFF.

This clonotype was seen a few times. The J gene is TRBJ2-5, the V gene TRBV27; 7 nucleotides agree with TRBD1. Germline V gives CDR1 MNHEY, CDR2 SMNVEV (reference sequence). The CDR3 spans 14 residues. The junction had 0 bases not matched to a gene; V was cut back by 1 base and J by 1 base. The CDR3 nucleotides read TGTGCCAGCAGTTTATACAGGGGCCAAGAGACCCAGTACTTC. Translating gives CASSLYRGQETQYF.

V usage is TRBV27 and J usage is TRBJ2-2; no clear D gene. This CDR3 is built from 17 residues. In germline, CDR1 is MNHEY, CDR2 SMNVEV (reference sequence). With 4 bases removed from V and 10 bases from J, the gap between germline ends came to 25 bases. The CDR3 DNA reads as TGTGCCAGCAGTTACGGTCGGGCACCCCTAGTCTGGCCGGAGCTGTTTTTT. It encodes CASSYGRAPLVWPELFF.

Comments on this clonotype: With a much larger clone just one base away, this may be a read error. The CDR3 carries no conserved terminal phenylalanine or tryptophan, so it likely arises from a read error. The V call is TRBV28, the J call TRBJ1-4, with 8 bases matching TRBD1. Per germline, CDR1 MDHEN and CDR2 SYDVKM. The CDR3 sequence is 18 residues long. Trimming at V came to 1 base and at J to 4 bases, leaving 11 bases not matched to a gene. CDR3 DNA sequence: TGTGCCAGCAGTTTATCCGGGACAGGCCCCGGCCTTAATGAAAAACTGTTTTCT. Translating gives CASSLSGTGPGLNEKLFS.

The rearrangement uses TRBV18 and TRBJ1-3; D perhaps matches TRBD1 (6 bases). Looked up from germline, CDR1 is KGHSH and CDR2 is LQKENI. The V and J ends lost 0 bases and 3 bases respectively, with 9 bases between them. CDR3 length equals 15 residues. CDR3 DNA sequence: TGTGCCAGCTCACCACCGGCGGGACATGGAAACACCATATATTTT. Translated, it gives CASSPPAGHGNTIYF.

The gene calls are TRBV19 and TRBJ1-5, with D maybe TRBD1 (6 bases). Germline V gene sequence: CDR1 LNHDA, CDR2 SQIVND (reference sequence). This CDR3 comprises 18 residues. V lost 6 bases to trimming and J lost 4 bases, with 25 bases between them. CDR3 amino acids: CASSIPTSRGGPNQPQHF. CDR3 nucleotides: TGTGCCAGTAGCATCCCAACCTCTAGAGGGGGGCCTAATCAGCCCCAGCATTTT.

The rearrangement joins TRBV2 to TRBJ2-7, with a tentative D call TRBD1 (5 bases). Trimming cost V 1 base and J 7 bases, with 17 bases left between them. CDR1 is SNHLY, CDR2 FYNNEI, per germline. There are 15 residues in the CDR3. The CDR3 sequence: CASSEDQGMGLEQYF. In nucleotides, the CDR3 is TGTGCCAGCAGTGAAGATCAGGGCATGGGCCTGGAGCAGTACTTC. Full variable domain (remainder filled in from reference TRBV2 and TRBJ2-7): EPEVTQTPSHQVTQMGQEVILRCVPISNHLYFYWYRQILGQKVEFLVSFYNNEISEKSEIFDDQFSVERPDGSNFTLKIRSTKLEDSAMYFCASSEDQGMGLEQYFGPGTRLTVT.

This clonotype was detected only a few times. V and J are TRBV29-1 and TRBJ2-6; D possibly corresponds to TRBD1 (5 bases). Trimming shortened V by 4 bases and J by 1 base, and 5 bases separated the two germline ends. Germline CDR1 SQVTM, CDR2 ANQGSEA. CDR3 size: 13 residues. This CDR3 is CSVAGSGANVLTF. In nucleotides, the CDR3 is TGCAGCGTTGCAGGGTCTGGGGCCAACGTCCTGACTTTC.

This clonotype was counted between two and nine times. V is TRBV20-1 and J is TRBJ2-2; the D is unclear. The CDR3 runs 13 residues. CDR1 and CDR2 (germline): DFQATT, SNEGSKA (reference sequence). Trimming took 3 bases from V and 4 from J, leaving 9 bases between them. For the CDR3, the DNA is TGCAGTGCTAGCTTGACCTCCACCGGGGAGCTGTTTTTT. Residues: CSASLTSTGELFF.

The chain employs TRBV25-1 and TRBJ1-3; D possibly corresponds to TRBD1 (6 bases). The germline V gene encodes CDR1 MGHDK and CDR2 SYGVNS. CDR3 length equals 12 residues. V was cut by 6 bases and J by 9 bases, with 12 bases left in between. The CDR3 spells CASRGGGGTIYF. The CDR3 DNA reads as TGTGCCAGCAGGGGCGGGGGCGGCACCATATATTTT.

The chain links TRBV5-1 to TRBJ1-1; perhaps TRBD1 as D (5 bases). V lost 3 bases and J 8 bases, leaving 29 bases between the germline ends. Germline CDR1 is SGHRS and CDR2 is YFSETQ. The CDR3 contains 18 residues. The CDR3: CASSSGPPGGVESMEAFF. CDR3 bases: TGCGCCAGCAGCTCGGGCCCCCCGGGGGGGGTAGAGAGCATGGAAGCTTTCTTT.

CDR3 DNA sequence: TGTGCCAGTAGTCCGGAAGGTTGGTCCAGCTCCTACGAGCAGTACTTC. It encodes CASSPEGWSSSYEQYF. This chain links TRBV19 with TRBJ2-7, with D uncertain. CDR3 length equals 16 residues. V dropped 5 bases and J dropped 0 bases, with 17 bases sitting between them. The germline gives CDR1 LNHDA, CDR2 SQIVND (reference sequence).

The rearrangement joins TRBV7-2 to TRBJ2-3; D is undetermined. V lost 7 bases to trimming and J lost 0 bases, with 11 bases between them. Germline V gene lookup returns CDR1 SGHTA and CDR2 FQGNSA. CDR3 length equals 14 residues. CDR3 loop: CASTPMGSTDTQYF. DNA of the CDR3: TGTGCCAGCACCCCCATGGGTAGCACAGATACGCAGTATTTT.

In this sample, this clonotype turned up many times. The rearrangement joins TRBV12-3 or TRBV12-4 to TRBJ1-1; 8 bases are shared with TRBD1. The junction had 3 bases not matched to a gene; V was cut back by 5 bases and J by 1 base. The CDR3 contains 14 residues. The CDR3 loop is CASSLQGANTEAFF. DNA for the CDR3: TGTGCCAGCAGTCTCCAGGGGGCGAACACTGAAGCTTTCTTT.

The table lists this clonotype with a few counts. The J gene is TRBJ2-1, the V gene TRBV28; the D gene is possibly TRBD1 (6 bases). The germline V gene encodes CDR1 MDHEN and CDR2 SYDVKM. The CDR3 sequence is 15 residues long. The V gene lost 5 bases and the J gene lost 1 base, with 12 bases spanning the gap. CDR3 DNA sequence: TGTGCCAGCAGTCCAGGACAGCTTTCCTACAATGAGCAGTTCTTC. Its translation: CASSPGQLSYNEQFF.

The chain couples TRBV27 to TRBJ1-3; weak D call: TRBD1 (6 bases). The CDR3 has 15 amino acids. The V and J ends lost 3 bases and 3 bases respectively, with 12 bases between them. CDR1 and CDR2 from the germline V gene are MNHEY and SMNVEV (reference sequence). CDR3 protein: CASSFNGGHGNTIYF. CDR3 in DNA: TGTGCCAGCAGTTTTAACGGGGGGCATGGAAACACCATATATTTT.

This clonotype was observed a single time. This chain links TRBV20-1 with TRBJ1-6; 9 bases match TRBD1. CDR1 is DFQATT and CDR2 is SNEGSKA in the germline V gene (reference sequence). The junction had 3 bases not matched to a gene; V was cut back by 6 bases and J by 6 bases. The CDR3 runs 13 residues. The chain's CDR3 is CSAGQGINSPLHF. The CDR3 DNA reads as TGCAGTGCCGGACAGGGGATTAATTCACCCCTCCACTTT.

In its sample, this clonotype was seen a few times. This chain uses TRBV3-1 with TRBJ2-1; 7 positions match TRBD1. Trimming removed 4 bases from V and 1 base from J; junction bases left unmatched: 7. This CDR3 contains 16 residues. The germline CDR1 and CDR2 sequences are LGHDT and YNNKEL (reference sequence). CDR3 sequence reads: CASSPIQGWSYNEQFF. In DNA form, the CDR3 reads TGTGCCAGCAGCCCTATACAGGGGTGGTCCTACAATGAGCAGTTCTTC.

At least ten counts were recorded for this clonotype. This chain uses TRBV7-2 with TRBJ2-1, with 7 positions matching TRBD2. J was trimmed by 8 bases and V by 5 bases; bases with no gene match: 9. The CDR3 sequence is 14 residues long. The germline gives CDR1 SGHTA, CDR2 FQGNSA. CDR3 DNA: TGTGCCAGCAGCACCGCTAGCGGTACGTATGAGCAGTTCTTC. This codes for CASSTASGTYEQFF.